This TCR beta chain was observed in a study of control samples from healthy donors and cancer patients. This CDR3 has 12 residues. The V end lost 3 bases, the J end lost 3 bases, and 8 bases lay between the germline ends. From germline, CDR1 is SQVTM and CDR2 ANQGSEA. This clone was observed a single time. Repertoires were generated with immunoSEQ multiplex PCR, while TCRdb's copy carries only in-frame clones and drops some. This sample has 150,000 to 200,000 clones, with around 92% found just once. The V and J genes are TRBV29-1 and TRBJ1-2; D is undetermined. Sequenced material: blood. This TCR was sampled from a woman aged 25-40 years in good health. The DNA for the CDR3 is TGCAGCGTTGATGGGTTAGACTATGGCTACACCTTC. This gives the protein CSVDGLDYGYTF.